This T cell receptor beta chain was captured in a study of T cell repertoires in cytomegalovirus infection. TCRdb reprocessed the reads with MiXCR, giving one entry per CDR3 protein. The profile shows some 590,000 distinct CDR3 sequences, roughly 43% of them singletons. Comment on this clonotype: Its cognate antigen is unknown.

Germline V CDR1 and CDR2: LNHDA, SQIVND (reference sequence). The CDR3 is 13 amino acids. Trimming took off 9 bases at V and 4 bases at J, with 15 bases between the two ends. The TCR sequence derives from a human donor in good health (CMV status not recorded). Some clones in this sample may be carry-over from other donors' samples. This specimen consisted of cultured PBMCs, obtained from culture after CMV antigen stimulation. The chain is built from TRBV19 and TRBJ1-1; D call uncertain. For the CDR3, the DNA is TGTGCCAGCGGCCGGGCCTGGACCACTGAAGCTTTCTTT. This sequence encodes CASGRAWTTEAFF.